Detailed here is one T cell receptor (beta chain). Its antigen remains unidentified. The data originate from a study of cytomegalovirus exposure and HLA in healthy donors. Study-level points and caveats: It was reported in a later analysis that an Asian-associated ancestry cluster showed fewer N-insertions than the approximately 670-donor mean.

Primers included in the PCR were 60 Vbeta and 13 Jbeta primers. Sequencing was performed with immunoSEQ multiplex PCR; in TCRdb, only in-frame clones are kept and a portion is missing. The data show over 150,000 clones, with around three quarters seen just once and 4% held by the top ten. With V trimmed by 5 bases and J by 3 bases, 7 bases remained unmatched. This CDR3 spans 14 amino acids. Germline V gives CDR1 MNHEY, CDR2 SVGAGI. This chain uses TRBV6-5 with TRBJ2-7, with 7 bases lining up with TRBD2. The sample comprised PBMCs. The receptor's source is a woman aged 40 to 50 in good health and CMV-seronegative. DNA for the CDR3: TGTGCCAGCAGTAACCGGGGGGTCAACTACGAGCAGTACTTC. It translates to CASSNRGVNYEQYF.